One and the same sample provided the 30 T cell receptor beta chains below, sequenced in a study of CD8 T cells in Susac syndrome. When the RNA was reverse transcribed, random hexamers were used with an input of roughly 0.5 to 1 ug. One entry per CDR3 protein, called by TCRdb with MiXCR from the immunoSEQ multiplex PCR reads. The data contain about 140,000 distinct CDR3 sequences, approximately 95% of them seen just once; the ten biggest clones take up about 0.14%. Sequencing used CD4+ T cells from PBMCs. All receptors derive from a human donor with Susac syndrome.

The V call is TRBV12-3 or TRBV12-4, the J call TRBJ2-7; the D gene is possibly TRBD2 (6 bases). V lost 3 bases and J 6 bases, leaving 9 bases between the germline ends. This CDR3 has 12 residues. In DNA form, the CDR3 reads TGTGCCAGCAGTTTGGAGGGCCCCGAGCAGTACTTC. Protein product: CASSLEGPEQYF.

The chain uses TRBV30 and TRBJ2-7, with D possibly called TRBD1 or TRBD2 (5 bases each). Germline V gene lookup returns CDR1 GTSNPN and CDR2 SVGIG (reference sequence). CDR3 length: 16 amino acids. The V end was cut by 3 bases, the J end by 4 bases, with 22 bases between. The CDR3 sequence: CAWSPTVWGSGYEQYF. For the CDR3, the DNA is TGTGCCTGGAGCCCAACGGTATGGGGGAGTGGATACGAGCAGTACTTC.

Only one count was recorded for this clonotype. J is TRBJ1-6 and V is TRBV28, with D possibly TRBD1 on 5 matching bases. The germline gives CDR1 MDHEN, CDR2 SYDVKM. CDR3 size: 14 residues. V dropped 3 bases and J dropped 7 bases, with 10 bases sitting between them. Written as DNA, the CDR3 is TGTGCCAGCAGTTTGGCGGGGGAAAATTCACCCCTCCACTTT. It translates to CASSLAGENSPLHF. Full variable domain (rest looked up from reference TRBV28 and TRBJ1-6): DVKVTQSSRYLVKRTGEKVFLECVQDMDHENMFWYRQDPGLGLRLIYFSYDVKMKEKGDIPEGYSVSREKKERFSLILESASTNQTSMYLCASSLAGENSPLHFGNGTRLTVT.

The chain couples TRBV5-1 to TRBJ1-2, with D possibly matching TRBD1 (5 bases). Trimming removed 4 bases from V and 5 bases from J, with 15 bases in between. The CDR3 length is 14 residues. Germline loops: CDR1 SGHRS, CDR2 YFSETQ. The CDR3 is CASSQGDQPYGYTF. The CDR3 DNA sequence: TGCGCCAGCAGCCAAGGGGACCAACCTTATGGCTACACCTTC.

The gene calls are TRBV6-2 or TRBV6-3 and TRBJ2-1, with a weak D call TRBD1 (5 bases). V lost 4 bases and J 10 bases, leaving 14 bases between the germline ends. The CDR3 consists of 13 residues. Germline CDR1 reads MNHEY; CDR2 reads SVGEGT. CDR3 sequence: CASSLDQGLEQFF. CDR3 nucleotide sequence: TGTGCCAGCAGTTTGGACCAGGGTTTGGAGCAGTTCTTC.

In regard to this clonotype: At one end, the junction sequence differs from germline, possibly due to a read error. DNA of the CDR3: TGTACCAGCAGTGAATCTGGACTAGCGGGCAATGAGCAGTTCTTC. This encodes CTSSESGLAGNEQFF. The chain employs TRBV25-1 and TRBJ2-1, with TRBD2 matching over 11 bases. Germline V gene data show CDR1 as MGHDK and CDR2 as SYGVNS. The CDR3 is 15 residues long. Full variable domain (missing parts from reference TRBV25-1 and TRBJ2-1): EADIYQTPRYLVIGTGKKITLECSQTMGHDKMYWYQQDPGMELHLIHYSYGVNSTEKGDLSSESTVSRIRTEHFPLTLESARPSHTSQYLCTSSESGLAGNEQFFGPGTRLTVL.

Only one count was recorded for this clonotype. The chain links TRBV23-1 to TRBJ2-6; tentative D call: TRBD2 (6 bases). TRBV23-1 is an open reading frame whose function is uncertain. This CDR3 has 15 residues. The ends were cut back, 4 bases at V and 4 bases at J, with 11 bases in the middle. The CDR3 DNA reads TGCGCCAGCAGTCCTCCGGGGAGGGGGGCCAACGTCCTGACTTTC. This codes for CASSPPGRGANVLTF.

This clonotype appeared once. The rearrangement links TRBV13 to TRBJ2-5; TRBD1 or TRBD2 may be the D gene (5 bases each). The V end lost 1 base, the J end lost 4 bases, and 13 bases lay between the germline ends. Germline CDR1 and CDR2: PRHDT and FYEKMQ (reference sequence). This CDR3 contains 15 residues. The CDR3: CASSLERDQRETQYF. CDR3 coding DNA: TGTGCCAGCAGCTTAGAACGGGACCAAAGAGAGACCCAGTACTTC.

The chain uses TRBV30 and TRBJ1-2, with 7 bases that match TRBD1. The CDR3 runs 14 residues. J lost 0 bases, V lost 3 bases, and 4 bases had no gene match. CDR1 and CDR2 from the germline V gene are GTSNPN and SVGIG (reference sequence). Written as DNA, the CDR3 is TGTGCCTGGAGGAGACAGGGAACTAACTATGGCTACACCTTC. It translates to CAWRRQGTNYGYTF.

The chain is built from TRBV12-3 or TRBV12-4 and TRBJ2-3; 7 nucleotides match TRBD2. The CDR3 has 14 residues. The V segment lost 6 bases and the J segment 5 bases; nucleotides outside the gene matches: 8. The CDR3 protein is CASSYTIAGDTQYF. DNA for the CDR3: TGTGCCAGCAGCTATACCATAGCGGGAGATACGCAGTATTTT.

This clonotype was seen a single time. CDR3 DNA: TGCAGTGCTAGAGATCACCAGCGCCTTAGCACAGATACGCAGTATTTT. This codes for CSARDHQRLSTDTQYF. The chain has TRBV20-1 and TRBJ2-3; D is unclear. This CDR3 spans 16 amino acids. Germline assignment: CDR1 DFQATT and CDR2 SNEGSKA (reference sequence). Trimming stripped 0 bases from V and 0 bases from J, with 13 bases between.

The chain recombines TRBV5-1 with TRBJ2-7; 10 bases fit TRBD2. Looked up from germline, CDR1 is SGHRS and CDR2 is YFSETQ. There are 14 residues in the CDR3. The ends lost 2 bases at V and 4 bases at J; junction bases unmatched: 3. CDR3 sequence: CASSFGTSEYEQYF. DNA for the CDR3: TGCGCCAGCAGCTTCGGGACTAGCGAATACGAGCAGTACTTC.

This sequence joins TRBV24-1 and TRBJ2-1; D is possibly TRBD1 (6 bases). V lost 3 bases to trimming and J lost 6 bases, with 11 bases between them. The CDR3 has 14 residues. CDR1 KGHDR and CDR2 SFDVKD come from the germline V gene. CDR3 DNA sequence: TGTGCCACCAGTGATCCAGGGGTAGGCAATGAGCAGTTCTTC. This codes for CATSDPGVGNEQFF.

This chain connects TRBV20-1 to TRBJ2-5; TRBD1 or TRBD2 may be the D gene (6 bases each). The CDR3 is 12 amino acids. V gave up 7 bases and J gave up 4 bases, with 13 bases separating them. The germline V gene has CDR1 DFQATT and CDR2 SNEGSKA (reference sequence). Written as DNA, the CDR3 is TGCAGTGTAGGGGGGAGGAGAGAGACCCAGTACTTC. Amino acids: CSVGGRRETQYF.

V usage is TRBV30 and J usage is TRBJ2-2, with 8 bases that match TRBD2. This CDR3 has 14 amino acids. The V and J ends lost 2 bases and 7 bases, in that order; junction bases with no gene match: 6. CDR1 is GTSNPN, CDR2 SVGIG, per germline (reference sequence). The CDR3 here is CAWSRRGGDGELFF. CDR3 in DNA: TGTGCCTGGAGTCGCCGGGGGGGCGACGGGGAGCTGTTTTTT.

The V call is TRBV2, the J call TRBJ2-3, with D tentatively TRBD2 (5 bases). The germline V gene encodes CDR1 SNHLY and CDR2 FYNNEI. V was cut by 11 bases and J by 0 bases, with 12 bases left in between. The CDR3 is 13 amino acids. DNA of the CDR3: TGTGCCGGAGCGGTATCTAGCACAGATACGCAGTATTTT. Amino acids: CAGAVSSTDTQYF.

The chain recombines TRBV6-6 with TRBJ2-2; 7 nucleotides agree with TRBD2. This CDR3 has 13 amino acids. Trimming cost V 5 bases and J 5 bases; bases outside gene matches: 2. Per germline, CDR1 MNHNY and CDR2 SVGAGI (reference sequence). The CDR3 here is CASSGGGTGELFF. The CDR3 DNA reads TGTGCCAGCAGTGGGGGGGGTACCGGGGAGCTGTTTTTT.

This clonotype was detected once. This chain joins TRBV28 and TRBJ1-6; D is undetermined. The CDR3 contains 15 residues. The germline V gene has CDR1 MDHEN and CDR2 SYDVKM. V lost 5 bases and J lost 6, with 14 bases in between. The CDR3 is CASSPQRGPNSPLHF. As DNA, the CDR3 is TGTGCCAGCAGTCCGCAGCGGGGTCCTAATTCACCCCTCCACTTT.

For the CDR3, the DNA is TGTGCCTGGAGTGTCTCTAGCTCTGGGGCCAACGTCCTGACTTTC. This sequence encodes CAWSVSSSGANVLTF. The chain uses TRBV30 and TRBJ2-6; unclear D gene. Trimming removed 0 bases from V and 0 bases from J, with 6 bases in between. In germline, CDR1 is GTSNPN, CDR2 SVGIG (reference sequence). The CDR3 contains 15 residues.

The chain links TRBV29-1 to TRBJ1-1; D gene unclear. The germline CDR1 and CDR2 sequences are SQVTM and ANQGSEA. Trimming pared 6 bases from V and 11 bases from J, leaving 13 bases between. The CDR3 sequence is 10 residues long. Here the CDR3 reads CSVLTVEAFF. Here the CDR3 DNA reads TGCAGCGTCTTAACAGTGGAGGCTTTCTTT.

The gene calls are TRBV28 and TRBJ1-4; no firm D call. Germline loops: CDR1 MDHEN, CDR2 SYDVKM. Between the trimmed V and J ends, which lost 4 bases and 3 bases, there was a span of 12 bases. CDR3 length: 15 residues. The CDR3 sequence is CASSSRRIANEKLFF. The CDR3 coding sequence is TGTGCCAGCAGTTCCCGCCGGATAGCTAATGAAAAACTGTTTTTT.

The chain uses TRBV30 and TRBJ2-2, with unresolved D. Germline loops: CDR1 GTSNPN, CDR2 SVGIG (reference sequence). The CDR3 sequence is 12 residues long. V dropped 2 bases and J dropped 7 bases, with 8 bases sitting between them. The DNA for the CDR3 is TGTGCCTGGAGTTGGATTGTCGGGGAGCTGTTTTTT. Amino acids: CAWSWIVGELFF.

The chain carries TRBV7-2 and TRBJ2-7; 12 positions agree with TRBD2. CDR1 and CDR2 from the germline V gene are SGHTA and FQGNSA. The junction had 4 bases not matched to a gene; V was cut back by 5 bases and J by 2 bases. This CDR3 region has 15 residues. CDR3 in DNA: TGTGCCAGCAGCCTCCGGACTAGCGGGACCTACGAGCAGTACTTC. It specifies CASSLRTSGTYEQYF. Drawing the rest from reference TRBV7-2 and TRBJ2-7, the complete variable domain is GAGVSQSPSNKVTEKGKDVELRCDPISGHTALYWYRQSLGQGLEFLIYFQGNSAPDKSGLPSDRFSAERTGGSVSTLTIQRTQQEDSAVYLCASSLRTSGTYEQYFGPGTRLTVT.

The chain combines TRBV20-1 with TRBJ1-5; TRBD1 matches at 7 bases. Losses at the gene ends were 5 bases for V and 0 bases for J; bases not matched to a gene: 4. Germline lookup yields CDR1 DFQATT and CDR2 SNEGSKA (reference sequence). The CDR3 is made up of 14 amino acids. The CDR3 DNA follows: TGCAGTGCTCCGGACAGGTATAGCAATCAGCCCCAGCATTTT. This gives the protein CSAPDRYSNQPQHF.

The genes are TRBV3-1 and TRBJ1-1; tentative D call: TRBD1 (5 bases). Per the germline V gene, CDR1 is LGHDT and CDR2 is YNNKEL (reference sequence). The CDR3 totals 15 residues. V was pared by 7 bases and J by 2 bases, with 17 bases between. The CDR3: CASTSTGGYNTEAFF. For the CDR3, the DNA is TGTGCCAGCACCTCTACCGGGGGGTATAACACTGAAGCTTTCTTT.

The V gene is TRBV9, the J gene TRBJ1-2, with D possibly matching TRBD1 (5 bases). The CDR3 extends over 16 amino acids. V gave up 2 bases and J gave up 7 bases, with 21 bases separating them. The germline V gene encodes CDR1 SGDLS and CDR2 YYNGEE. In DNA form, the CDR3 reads TGTGCCAGCAGCGTTGACCCCGGGACGGCCGCCGGTGGCTACACCTTC. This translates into CASSVDPGTAAGGYTF. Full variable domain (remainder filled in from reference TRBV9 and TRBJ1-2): DSGVTQTPKHLITATGQRVTLRCSPRSGDLSVYWYQQSLDQGLQFLIQYYNGEERAKGNILERFSAQQFPDLHSELNLSSLELGDSALYFCASSVDPGTAAGGYTFGSGTRLTVV.

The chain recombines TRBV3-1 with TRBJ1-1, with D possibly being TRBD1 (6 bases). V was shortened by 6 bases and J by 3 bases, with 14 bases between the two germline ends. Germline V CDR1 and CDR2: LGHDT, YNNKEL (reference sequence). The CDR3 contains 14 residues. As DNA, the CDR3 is TGTGCCAGCAGTATGGCACAGGGACACACTGAAGCTTTCTTT. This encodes CASSMAQGHTEAFF.

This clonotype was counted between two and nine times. The CDR3 loop is CSVEGQGRWNGELFF. The CDR3 DNA follows: TGCAGCGTTGAAGGACAGGGGAGATGGAACGGGGAGCTGTTTTTT. The chain carries TRBV29-1 and TRBJ2-2; 8 bases fit TRBD1. J gave up 7 bases and V 1 base, and 8 bases lay outside the gene matches. The CDR3 spans 15 residues. Germline V gene lookup returns CDR1 SQVTM and CDR2 ANQGSEA.

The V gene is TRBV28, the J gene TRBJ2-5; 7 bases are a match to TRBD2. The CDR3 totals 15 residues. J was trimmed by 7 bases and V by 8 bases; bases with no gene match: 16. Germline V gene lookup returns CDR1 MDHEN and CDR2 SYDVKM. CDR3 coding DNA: TGTGCCAGCCCTCCGTCGGGGGGATCTCTCGGGACCCAGTACTTC. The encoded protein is CASPPSGGSLGTQYF.

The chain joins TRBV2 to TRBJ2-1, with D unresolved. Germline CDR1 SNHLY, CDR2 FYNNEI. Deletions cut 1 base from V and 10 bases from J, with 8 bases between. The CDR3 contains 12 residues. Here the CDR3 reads CASSEETPEQFF. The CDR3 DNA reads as TGTGCCAGCAGTGAAGAGACTCCAGAGCAGTTCTTC. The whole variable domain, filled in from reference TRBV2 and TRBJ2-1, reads EPEVTQTPSHQVTQMGQEVILRCVPISNHLYFYWYRQILGQKVEFLVSFYNNEISEKSEIFDDQFSVERPDGSNFTLKIRSTKLEDSAMYFCASSEETPEQFFGPGTRLTVL.